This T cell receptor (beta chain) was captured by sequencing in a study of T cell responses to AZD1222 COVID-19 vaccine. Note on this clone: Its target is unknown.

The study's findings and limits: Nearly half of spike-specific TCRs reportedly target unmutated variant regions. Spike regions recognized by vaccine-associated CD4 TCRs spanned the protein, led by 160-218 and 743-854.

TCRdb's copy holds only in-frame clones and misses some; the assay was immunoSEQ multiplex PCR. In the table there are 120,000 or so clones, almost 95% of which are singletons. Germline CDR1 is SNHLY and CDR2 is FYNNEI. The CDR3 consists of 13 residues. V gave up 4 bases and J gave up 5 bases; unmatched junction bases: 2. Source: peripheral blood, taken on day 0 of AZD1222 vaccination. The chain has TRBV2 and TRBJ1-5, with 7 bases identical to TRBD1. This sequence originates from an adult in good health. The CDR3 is CASSGDSYQPQHF. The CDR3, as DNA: TGTGCCAGCAGTGGGGACAGCTATCAGCCCCAGCATTTT.